The entry below describes one TCR beta chain. The antigen remains unidentified. TCRdb passed the reads through MiXCR, listing each CDR3 protein once. Here the sample spans about 830,000 distinct CDR3 sequences, about 31% being singletons. This entry comes from a study of T cell repertoires in cytomegalovirus infection. CDR1 is SGHRS, CDR2 YFSETQ, per germline. The V and J ends lost 3 bases and 0 bases respectively, with 12 bases between them. The CDR3 consists of 16 residues. The V and J genes are TRBV5-1 and TRBJ1-4; D not certain. The clonotype comes from a human donor in good health (CMV status not recorded). Some clones in this sample may be carry-over from other donors' samples. The sample consisted of cultured CD8+ T cells from PBMCs, taken from culture after CMV antigen stimulation. CDR3 DNA: TGCGCCAGCAGCTCCGACGGAACTGCAACTAATGAAAAACTGTTTTTT. Translation: CASSSDGTATNEKLFF.